The present TCR beta chain was sequenced within a study of T-cell reconstitution after alpha-beta-depleted transplantation in children. As regards this clonotype: Its antigen is not identified.

From germline, CDR1 is SGHTA and CDR2 FQGNSA. There are 15 residues in the CDR3. V was pared by 3 bases and J by 6 bases, with 14 bases between. Broader study findings: There were some patients whose high TCRbeta diversity at day 60 came from surviving recipient T cells and thymic progenitors. After one year, T-cell counts and TCRbeta diversity mostly came from new T cells. The origin of alpha-beta T cells about two months after transplant was reportedly several hundred expanded graft clones.

The TCRbeta library was prepared with unique molecular identifiers. In TCRdb, the PCR reads were re-called with MiXCR into one record per CDR3 protein. The repertoire holds 450,000 to 600,000 distinct CDR3 sequences, with 10% to 15% as singletons. The chain employs TRBV7-2 and TRBJ2-2; maybe TRBD2 (5 bases). The sequence derives from a male patient younger than 18 who had a stem cell transplant for acute myeloid leukemia, so the T cells may come from the graft donor. Sequenced here: PBMCs, mostly from graft donor cells, sampled 360 days after TCRalphabeta/CD19-depleted stem cell transplant. CDR3 amino acids: CASSFVAIGPGELFF. The DNA for the CDR3 is TGTGCCAGCAGCTTTGTAGCGATCGGTCCCGGGGAGCTGTTTTTT.